These 32 T cell receptor beta chains originate from one sample sequenced in a study of T cell clonality in common variable immunodeficiency. Study-wide results and caveats: In common variable immunodeficiency, TCR beta chains reportedly carried fewer deletions and N-nucleotide insertions.

The data were produced by immunoSEQ multiplex PCR, yet TCRdb's version contains in-frame clones alone and is incomplete. The data show 25,000 to 30,000 clones, none appearing only once, with under 3.5% held by the ten largest. Their target antigens are unknown. Source material: peripheral blood mononuclear cells. All receptors derive from a human donor with common variable immunodeficiency.

This clone was recorded a few times. The read stops 3 residues short of the end of the CDR3; the missing end is completed from the germline J gene. This sequence joins TRBV19 and TRBJ2-1; D is unresolved. The CDR3 covers 16 residues. Germline assignment: CDR1 LNHDA and CDR2 SQIVND (reference sequence). V shed 5 bases and J shed 2 bases, with 16 bases lying between them. CDR3 sequence: CASSQEGNLAYNEQFF. The part of the CDR3 DNA that was read is TGTGCCAGTAGTCAGGAAGGCAACTTGGCCTACAATGAG.

This clone was seen repeatedly, ten times or more. The CDR3 goes on 3 residues after the read ends, and that part is filled in from the germline J gene. V is TRBV5-1 and J is TRBJ2-3; 8 nucleotides agree with TRBD1. Germline-derived CDR1 and CDR2 are SGHRS and YFSETQ. The CDR3 has 15 amino acids. V dropped 0 bases and J dropped 4; count of bases not matched to a gene: 4. CDR3 residues: CASSLGTGRADTQYF. The CDR3 DNA, read in part, is TGCGCCAGCAGCTTGGGGACAGGGCGGGCAGATACG.

This clone was detected a few times. The observed sequence ends 3 residues before the CDR3 terminus, with the missing tail filled in from the germline J gene. V is TRBV6-1 and J is TRBJ1-4; no reliable D call. Germline values: CDR1 MNHNS, CDR2 SASEGT. This CDR3 has 14 residues. The V and J ends lost 4 bases and 3 bases respectively, with 9 bases between them. Partial CDR3 DNA: TGTGCCAGCAGTGTAATCCAGGCTAATGAAAAA. Amino acid sequence: CASSVIQANEK. The full CDR3 protein is CASSVIQANEKLFF.

There are many counts of this clone. The DNA read from the CDR3 is TGTGCCAGCTCACCAAAACAGGGGATTGAA. Amino acid sequence: CASSPKQGIE. The whole CDR3 region reads CASSPKQGIEAFF. The chain joins TRBV18 to TRBJ1-1; the match to TRBD1 covers 7 bases. The CDR3 extends 3 residues past the end of the read, so its final part is completed from the germline J gene. Germline CDR1 reads KGHSH; CDR2 reads LQKENI. V shed 2 bases and J 7 bases; nucleotides not matched to a gene: 4. The CDR3 runs to 13 residues.

This clone was detected ten times or more. The sequence runs out 3 residues before the end of the CDR3; the remainder is reconstructed from the germline J gene. The rearrangement joins TRBV19 to TRBJ1-1; maybe TRBD1 (6 bases). This CDR3 comprises 12 residues. Germline V gives CDR1 LNHDA, CDR2 SQIVND (reference sequence). Partial CDR3 DNA: TGTGCCAGTAGTTTACATACAGGGCCA. It yields the protein CASSLHTGP. The CDR3 in full is CASSLHTGPAFF.

The sample holds many counts of this clone. The read is 3 residues too short to cover the CDR3 end, so that end is filled in from the germline J gene. The chain joins TRBV6-1 to TRBJ2-3, with D maybe TRBD2 (6 bases). The V gene's germline CDR1 is MNHNS and CDR2 SASEGT. The CDR3 is 15 amino acids. Trimming shortened V by 3 bases and J by 2 bases, and 12 bases separated the two germline ends. CDR3 protein: CASSEGLRHTDTQYF. The DNA read from the CDR3 is TGTGCCAGCAGTGAGGGACTGAGGCACACAGATACG.

This clone has just a few counts. The read finishes 3 residues shy of the CDR3 end, and the germline J gene is used to complete it. The V and J genes are TRBV20-1 and TRBJ2-1; TRBD2 matches 12 bases. The germline CDR1 and CDR2 sequences are DFQATT and SNEGSKA (reference sequence). The CDR3 sequence is 14 residues long. V shed 6 bases and J 4 bases; nucleotides not matched to a gene: 4. CDR3 bases read: TGCAGTGCCACCACTAGCGGGAGGTACAATGAG. The encoded protein is CSATTSGRYNE. The full CDR3 protein is CSATTSGRYNEQFF.

Remarks on this clone: The read halts 3 residues ahead of the CDR3 end, with the missing end drawn from the germline J gene. The V call is TRBV6-2 or TRBV6-3, the J call TRBJ2-5; D is possibly TRBD1 (5 bases). The CDR3 runs 17 residues. Germline loops: CDR1 MNHEY, CDR2 SVGEGT. Deletions cut 0 bases from V and 1 base from J, with 15 bases between. The DNA read from the CDR3 is TGTGCCAGCAGTTACTCGACTGGGCCAGGGCTCCAAGAGACC. This sequence encodes CASSYSTGPGLQET. From start to end, the CDR3 is CASSYSTGPGLQETQYF.

This clone was observed at least ten times. The read comes to an end 3 residues before the CDR3 does, leaving the germline J gene to fill in the end. The V call is TRBV7-2, the J call TRBJ2-5; D might be TRBD2 (5 bases). Germline CDR1 is SGHTA and CDR2 is FQGNSA. CDR3 length: 16 amino acids. V lost 0 bases to trimming and J lost 5 bases, with 16 bases between them. CDR3 residues: CASSLALGLRAETQYF. The sequenced part of the CDR3 DNA is TGTGCCAGCAGCTTAGCGCTAGGACTCCGCGCGGAGACC.

In this sample, this clone turned up a few times. Coverage ceases 3 residues before the CDR3 finishes, and the germline J gene fills in the end. This chain uses TRBV5-1 with TRBJ2-5; TRBD1 matches at 11 bases. Looked up from germline, CDR1 is SGHRS and CDR2 is YFSETQ. V trimming: 0 bases; J trimming: 5 bases; junction bases outside the gene matches: 12. The CDR3 has 18 residues. Incomplete CDR3 DNA: TGCGCCAGCAGCTTGGAAGCTCCGGGACAGGGGGTCCAGGAGACC. It encodes CASSLEAPGQGVQET. The CDR3 in its entirety is CASSLEAPGQGVQETQYF.

This clone was recorded a few times. The read stops 3 residues short of the end of the CDR3; the missing end is completed from the germline J gene. The chain has TRBV7-8 and TRBJ2-1, with TRBD1 matching 8 bases. The ends lost 6 bases at V and 3 bases at J; junction bases unmatched: 10. Germline CDR1 and CDR2: SGHVS and FQNEAQ. The CDR3 contains 16 residues. CDR3 residues: CASRSTGTGNYNEQFF. The CDR3 DNA, read in part, is TGTGCCAGCAGGTCAACCGGGACAGGCAACTACAATGAG.

This clone was counted many times. From the germline J gene comes the end of the CDR3, since the read stops 3 residues before it. V is TRBV6-1 and J is TRBJ1-1, with 7 nucleotides matching TRBD1. The CDR3 has 12 residues. Germline CDR1 MNHNS, CDR2 SASEGT. The CDR3 is CASSVTGLKAFF. The part of the CDR3 DNA that was read is TGTGCCAGCAGTGTGACAGGGCTAAAA.

The sample holds a few counts of this clone. Read sequence stops 3 residues before the CDR3 end, and the germline J gene provides the missing end. The V gene is TRBV6-1, the J gene TRBJ1-5; D is unresolved. The CDR3 extends over 15 amino acids. Germline V gene lookup returns CDR1 MNHNS and CDR2 SASEGT. V was cut by 0 bases and J by 3 bases, with 9 bases left in between. This chain's CDR3 is CASSEALGLNQPQHF. The CDR3 bases that were read are TGTGCCAGCAGTGAAGCCCTCGGTCTCAATCAGCCC.

Details on this clone: With the read ending 3 residues before the CDR3 end, the germline J gene is used to fill in that end. The chain employs TRBV6-1 and TRBJ1-5; D is unresolved. Trimming took 2 bases from V and 4 from J, leaving 9 bases between them. The CDR3 has 14 amino acids. CDR1 and CDR2 (germline): MNHNS, SASEGT. The CDR3: CASSEYGRNQPQHF. Incomplete CDR3 DNA: TGTGCCAGCAGTGAATACGGCAGGAATCAGCCC.

This clone was counted at least ten times. The CDR3 is cut off 3 residues early in the read; its end comes from the germline J gene. The chain combines TRBV7-2 with TRBJ1-1, with 7 positions matching TRBD1. This CDR3 comprises 14 residues. Trimming removed 4 bases from V and 7 bases from J; junction bases left unmatched: 9. The germline CDR1 and CDR2 sequences are SGHTA and FQGNSA. The sequenced part of the CDR3 DNA is TGTGCCAGCAGCTCCCCCGACAGGGATTTTGAA. This encodes CASSSPDRDFE. The whole CDR3 protein reads CASSSPDRDFEAFF.

For this clone: Read data end 3 residues before the CDR3 end; the end is taken from the germline J gene. This chain joins TRBV20-1 and TRBJ2-5; TRBD1 matches at 9 bases. J lost 2 bases, V lost 5 bases, and 3 bases had no gene match. This CDR3 has 13 residues. The V gene's germline CDR1 is DFQATT and CDR2 SNEGSKA (reference sequence). This CDR3 is CSASTGGQETQYF. The CDR3 DNA, read in part, is TGCAGTGCTTCGACAGGGGGTCAAGAGACC.

This clone showed up many times. The CDR3 reads CSATGGTSTDTQYF. The sequenced CDR3 bases are TGCAGTGCTACCGGGGGGACGAGCACAGATACG. V and J are TRBV20-1 and TRBJ2-3, with 7 nucleotides matching TRBD2. The CDR3 extends 3 residues past the end of the read, so its final part is completed from the germline J gene. CDR1 and CDR2 (germline): DFQATT, SNEGSKA (reference sequence). CDR3 length: 14 amino acids. J gave up 0 bases and V 4 bases, and 4 bases lay outside the gene matches.

This clone turned up a few times. Coverage ceases 3 residues before the CDR3 finishes, and the germline J gene fills in the end. The chain combines TRBV11-3 with TRBJ2-2; D gene unclear. The V end was cut by 2 bases, the J end by 2 bases, with 3 bases between. The CDR3 length is 13 residues. Germline CDR1 and CDR2: SGHNT and YENEEA. CDR3 DNA (partial): TGTGCCAGCAGCTTACTAAACACCGGGGAG. Translating gives CASSLLNTGE. The CDR3 as a whole reads CASSLLNTGELFF.

This clone was seen a handful of times. The missing CDR3 end, 3 residues past where the read stops, is filled in from the germline J gene. The chain carries TRBV20-1 and TRBJ2-1; 14 bases are shared with TRBD2. The V gene end was trimmed by 1 base and the J gene end by 9 bases; junction bases not matched to a gene: 8. Per the germline V gene, CDR1 is DFQATT and CDR2 is SNEGSKA (reference sequence). The CDR3 is made up of 16 amino acids. The covered CDR3 bases are TGCAGTGCTAGAGGTGCGGGACTAGCGGGAGTCAGTGAG. Translating it yields CSARGAGLAGVSE. The full CDR3 protein reads CSARGAGLAGVSEQFF.

This clone was seen at least ten times. Read data end 3 residues before the CDR3 end; the end is taken from the germline J gene. The V gene is TRBV5-8, the J gene TRBJ1-1; 7 bases fit TRBD1. This CDR3 has 15 amino acids. CDR1 and CDR2 (germline): SGHTS, YDEGEE. The junction had 6 bases not matched to a gene; V was cut back by 4 bases and J by 0 bases. Partial CDR3 DNA: TGTGCCAGCAGCAGCGGGACAGCAATGAACACTGAA. Protein sequence: CASSSGTAMNTE. The whole CDR3 reads CASSSGTAMNTEAFF.

This clone was observed many times. The read ends 3 residues before the CDR3 terminus; that terminus is restored from the germline J gene. V and J are TRBV20-1 and TRBJ1-1; a possible D gene is TRBD1 (5 bases). This CDR3 has 12 residues. Trimming took 0 bases from V and 4 from J, leaving 6 bases between them. Germline CDR1 DFQATT, CDR2 SNEGSKA (reference sequence). Partial CDR3 DNA: TGCAGTGCTAGAGATGGGGCCACTGAA. Its translation is CSARDGATE. The entire CDR3 reads CSARDGATEAFF.

This clone was found many times. The CDR3 end is not reached by the read, which stops 3 residues before it; the germline J gene fills it in. V is TRBV5-1 and J is TRBJ2-3; 8 nucleotides align to TRBD2. V lost 4 bases and J lost 5; bases outside the gene matches: 6. This CDR3 has 14 amino acids. Per germline, CDR1 SGHRS and CDR2 YFSETQ. The CDR3 protein is CASSNSGSGDTQYF. The covered CDR3 bases are TGCGCCAGCAGCAACAGCGGGAGTGGAGATACG.

This clone was seen repeatedly, ten times or more. The sequenced fragment ends 3 residues before the CDR3 boundary, so the rest is inferred from the germline J gene. This chain uses TRBV19 with TRBJ2-7, with TRBD2 matching over 10 bases. Germline V gene sequence: CDR1 LNHDA, CDR2 SQIVND (reference sequence). V lost 4 bases, J lost 6 bases, and 9 bases stayed unmatched. This CDR3 region has 15 residues. The CDR3 bases that were read are TGTGCCAGTAGTACCCGATATAGCGGGGGGATCGAG. Encoded protein: CASSTRYSGGIE. In full, the CDR3 reads CASSTRYSGGIEQYF.

This clone was seen repeatedly, ten times or more. The read gets to within 3 residues of the CDR3 end, and the germline J gene fills in the rest. The rearrangement links TRBV19 to TRBJ2-5, with D possibly TRBD2 on 5 matching bases. The V and J ends lost 6 bases and 5 bases respectively, with 16 bases between them. This CDR3 region has 14 residues. Germline loops: CDR1 LNHDA, CDR2 SQIVND (reference sequence). The DNA read from the CDR3 is TGTGCCAGTAGATTCCACGGGGTCGGGGAGACC. Amino acid sequence: CASRFHGVGET. The entire CDR3 sequence reads CASRFHGVGETQYF.

Turning to this clone: The CDR3 extends 3 residues past the end of the read, so its final part is completed from the germline J gene. The chain combines TRBV20-1 with TRBJ1-5, with 7 nucleotides matching TRBD1. Germline V gene sequence: CDR1 DFQATT, CDR2 SNEGSKA (reference sequence). V was clipped by 2 bases and J by 7 bases; unmatched bases: 11. The CDR3 is 15 amino acids. CDR3 bases read: TGCAGTGCTAGAACAGGGGATGGGGCCGGGCAGCCC. Residues: CSARTGDGAGQP. In full, the CDR3 is CSARTGDGAGQPQHF.

In its sample, this clone was seen a few times. CDR3 sequence reads: CASTFDRGNEKLFF. The CDR3 DNA, read in part, is TGTGCCAGCACCTTTGACAGGGGAAATGAAAAA. The chain employs TRBV2 and TRBJ1-4; 8 bases agree with TRBD1. The CDR3 end is not reached by the read, which stops 3 residues before it; the germline J gene fills it in. The CDR3 totals 14 residues. CDR1 and CDR2 from the germline V gene are SNHLY and FYNNEI. V trimming: 7 bases; J trimming: 5 bases; junction bases outside the gene matches: 6. The full variable domain, its missing parts supplied by reference TRBV2 and TRBJ1-4, is EPEVTQTPSHQVTQMGQEVILRCVPISNHLYFYWYRQILGQKVEFLVSFYNNEISEKSEIFDDQFSVERPDGSNFTLKIRSTKLEDSAMYFCASTFDRGNEKLFFGSGTQLSVL.

This clone was observed a handful of times. The read terminates 3 residues ahead of where the CDR3 ends, so the germline J gene completes it. The chain carries TRBV7-9 and TRBJ1-3, with D possibly matching TRBD1 (5 bases). The CDR3 consists of 13 residues. Germline V lookup: CDR1 SEHNR, CDR2 FQNEAQ (reference sequence). The V end was cut by 5 bases, the J end by 4 bases, with 9 bases between. CDR3 DNA, as far as it was read: TGTGCCAGCAGCCCCCGGGGGGGAAACACC. It specifies CASSPRGGNT. The complete CDR3 sequence is CASSPRGGNTIYF.

This clone was found many times. The missing CDR3 end, 3 residues past where the read stops, is filled in from the germline J gene. The chain links TRBV20-1 to TRBJ1-1; 7 bases are a match to TRBD1. V lost 0 bases and J lost 0; bases outside the gene matches: 1. Germline CDR1 and CDR2: DFQATT and SNEGSKA (reference sequence). The CDR3 is 14 residues long. The part of the CDR3 DNA that was read is TGCAGTGCTAGAGACACAGGGGTGAACACTGAA. Encoded protein: CSARDTGVNTE. The CDR3 as a whole reads CSARDTGVNTEAFF.

About this clone: The read stops 3 residues short of the end of the CDR3; the missing end is completed from the germline J gene. The chain employs TRBV2 and TRBJ2-5; 9 nucleotides line up with TRBD2. Looked up from germline, CDR1 is SNHLY and CDR2 is FYNNEI. The CDR3 runs 16 residues. J was trimmed by 4 bases and V by 7 bases; bases with no gene match: 13. The CDR3 loop reads CASKPSFSGRGETQYF. CDR3 bases read: TGTGCCAGCAAGCCTTCCTTTAGCGGGAGAGGAGAGACC.

This clone is deemed medium-sized. The sequence runs out 3 residues before the end of the CDR3; the remainder is reconstructed from the germline J gene. This sequence joins TRBV5-1 and TRBJ2-2; 11 nucleotides align to TRBD2. V gave up 3 bases and J gave up 5 bases; unmatched junction bases: 6. Germline V gives CDR1 SGHRS, CDR2 YFSETQ. The CDR3 covers 16 residues. The CDR3: CASSSLAGAGTGELFF. The DNA read from the CDR3 is TGCGCCAGCAGCTCACTAGCGGGAGCGGGGACCGGGGAG.

As regards this clone: The CDR3 extends 3 residues past the end of the read, so its final part is completed from the germline J gene. V gene TRBV2 combines with J gene TRBJ1-2; D is undetermined. The CDR3 contains 12 residues. CDR1 is SNHLY, CDR2 FYNNEI, per germline. The germline V and J ends were trimmed by 3 bases and 5 bases, with 7 bases remaining between them. The CDR3 DNA, read in part, is TGTGCCAGCAGTGACCGTAGTTATGGC. Translated, it gives CASSDRSYG. The whole CDR3 sequence reads CASSDRSYGYTF.

In this sample, this clone turned up many times. The read halts 3 residues ahead of the CDR3 end, with the missing end drawn from the germline J gene. The rearrangement links TRBV7-6 to TRBJ2-3; 10 positions agree with TRBD2. The CDR3 runs to 15 residues. V lost 4 bases, J lost 1 base, and 2 bases stayed unmatched. From germline, CDR1 is SGHVS and CDR2 FNYEAQ. CDR3 DNA, as far as it was read: TGTGCCAGCAGCTGGACTAGCGGCCGCACAGATACG. This sequence encodes CASSWTSGRTDT. The whole CDR3 is CASSWTSGRTDTQYF.